The 25 T cell receptor beta chains presented below share a single source sample, sequenced in a study of beta chain features in type 1 diabetes. The study reverse transcribed the entire isolated RNA, so it sequenced expressed TCRB transcripts. Profiling relied on immunoSEQ multiplex PCR, and the TCRdb table lists in-frame clones only, not all of them. Found here are 130,000 or so clones, approximately 9.2% of them singletons; the top ten hold 0.55% to 0.85%. The sample taken for sequencing was central memory CD4+ T cells from blood. The origin of the receptors is a man between 18 and 29 years old in good health.

This clone was seen a handful of times. The V call is TRBV15, the J call TRBJ1-5, with 7 nucleotides matching TRBD1. The CDR3 loop spans 15 amino acids. Trimming cost V 1 base and J 3 bases; bases outside gene matches: 3. CDR1 and CDR2 (germline): LNHNV, YYDKDF (reference sequence). CDR3 residues: CATSRGQGVNQPQHF. The CDR3 coding sequence is TGTGCCACCAGCAGAGGCCAGGGGGTCAATCAGCCCCAGCATTTT.

The chain combines TRBV18 with TRBJ2-7; TRBD1 matches 7 bases. Losses at the gene ends were 4 bases for V and 0 bases for J; bases not matched to a gene: 12. Per germline, CDR1 KGHSH and CDR2 LQKENI. The CDR3 length is 17 residues. This CDR3 reads CASSLTPSGQSSYEQYF. CDR3 bases: TGTGCCAGCTCACTCACCCCCTCGGGACAGTCCTCCTACGAGCAGTACTTC.

V and J are TRBV10-3 and TRBJ2-7; 8 bases match TRBD1. The CDR3 consists of 14 residues. Germline V CDR1 and CDR2: ENHRY, SYGVKD. With 10 bases clipped from V and 3 bases from J, the junction kept 11 bases outside the gene matches. The CDR3 region has the DNA TGTGCCAGCAGCGAGGCACAGGGGGTCTACGAGCAGTACTTC. It translates to CASSEAQGVYEQYF.

This clone was counted ten times or more. Compared with germline, one end of the junction differs, possibly owing to a read error. The genes are TRBV4-2 and TRBJ2-7; 13 bases align to TRBD2. This CDR3 comprises 14 residues. Germline V CDR1 and CDR2: LGHNA, YNFKEQ. As DNA, the CDR3 is TGTGCCAGCAGCCAAGATCGACTAGCGGGGGGCAGTCTCTTC. This gives the protein CASSQDRLAGGSLF.

The J gene is TRBJ2-3, the V gene TRBV2; 12 positions match TRBD2. Unmatched junction bases numbered 3, after V lost 4 bases and J lost 1 base. The germline V gene encodes CDR1 SNHLY and CDR2 FYNNEI. The CDR3 runs 16 residues. The CDR3 reads CASSARTSGGTDTQYF. The CDR3 DNA is TGTGCCAGCAGTGCCCGGACTAGCGGGGGCACAGATACGCAGTATTTT.

This clone was counted only a few times. The chain links TRBV5-4 to TRBJ2-5; possible D gene TRBD1, 6 bases. The CDR3 sequence is 13 residues long. The V end lost 2 bases, the J end lost 5 bases, and 10 bases lay between the germline ends. CDR1 SGHNT and CDR2 YYREEE come from the germline V gene (reference sequence). As DNA, the CDR3 is TGTGCCAGCAGCTTTGACAGGCGGGAGACCCAGTACTTC. It specifies CASSFDRRETQYF.

The V call is TRBV5-6, the J call TRBJ2-5; 7 bases agree with TRBD1. The end of the DNA aligns better with TRBJ2-7, so the J call may be wrong. The CDR3 spans 15 residues. The V gene's germline CDR1 is SGHDT and CDR2 YYEEEE. This CDR3 reads CASSAGTVSSYEQYF. The DNA of the CDR3 is TGTGCCAGCAGCGCTGGGACAGTCTCATCCTACGAGCAGTACTTC.

A few counts support this clone. The chain links TRBV7-9 to TRBJ2-7; 11 bases match TRBD2. Trimming removed 5 bases from V and 6 bases from J; junction bases left unmatched: 9. This CDR3 region has 15 residues. Germline lookup yields CDR1 SEHNR and CDR2 FQNEAQ (reference sequence). Here the CDR3 reads CASSTTTSGEVEQYF. The CDR3 DNA sequence: TGTGCCAGCAGCACAACGACTAGCGGGGAAGTCGAGCAGTACTTC.

The table lists this clone with many counts. The chain joins TRBV10-3 to TRBJ1-2; D remains unclear. Germline values: CDR1 ENHRY, CDR2 SYGVKD. The CDR3 contains 13 residues. Trimming pared 3 bases from V and 8 bases from J, leaving 13 bases between. The CDR3 spells CAISDSVAGGYTF. The CDR3 nucleotides read TGTGCCATCAGTGACTCAGTCGCGGGGGGCTACACCTTC.

This clone came up a few times. The V and J genes are TRBV7-2 and TRBJ1-1, with D tentatively TRBD1 (6 bases). This CDR3 is 15 amino acids long. Trimming took 3 bases from V and 5 from J, leaving 16 bases between them. Germline V gene sequence: CDR1 SGHTA, CDR2 FQGNSA. DNA of the CDR3: TGTGCCAGCAGCTTGGCCGTGGGTGGGACAACTGAAGCTTTCTTT. This translates into CASSLAVGGTTEAFF.

The V call is TRBV5-1, the J call TRBJ2-3; 7 bases fit TRBD1. The germline CDR1 and CDR2 sequences are SGHRS and YFSETQ. The length of the CDR3 is 16 residues. V gave up 1 base and J gave up 1 base; unmatched junction bases: 6. The CDR3 here is CASSLPRQGGTDTQYF. DNA for the CDR3: TGCGCCAGCAGCTTGCCTAGACAGGGAGGCACAGATACGCAGTATTTT.

This clone was recorded a few times. The gene calls are TRBV7-8 and TRBJ2-5; D is undetermined. With 5 bases removed from V and 7 bases from J, the gap between germline ends came to 14 bases. The CDR3 consists of 13 residues. Germline V gene data show CDR1 as SGHVS and CDR2 as FQNEAQ. CDR3 in DNA: TGTGCCAGCAGCCCTAGAATTTCTGGGACCCAGTACTTC. It is translated as CASSPRISGTQYF.

The rearrangement joins TRBV7-2 to TRBJ2-1; TRBD2 aligns across 8 bases. Germline V gene data show CDR1 as SGHTA and CDR2 as FQGNSA. The CDR3 has 17 residues. V was clipped by 5 bases and J by 7 bases; unmatched bases: 16. The CDR3 sequence is CASSAHAAGATRNEQFF. The CDR3 coding sequence is TGTGCCAGCAGCGCTCACGCAGCGGGGGCCACCAGAAATGAGCAGTTCTTC.

A few counts support this clone. The CDR3 DNA reads TGTGCCAGCCCGCGGGGGGGCGGGGAGACCCAGTACTTC. It is translated as CASPRGGGETQYF. The chain carries TRBV21-1 and TRBJ2-5; the table gives TRBD2 as D, unverified against the DNA. TRBV21-1 has pseudogene status. The CDR3 spans 13 residues.

V usage is TRBV30 and J usage is TRBJ2-1, with D perhaps TRBD2 (5 bases). The CDR3 sequence is 14 residues long. CDR1 and CDR2 (germline): GTSNPN, SVGIG (reference sequence). With 2 bases removed from V and 8 bases from J, the gap between germline ends came to 16 bases. The CDR3 loop is CAWSRMEVSDEQFF. Written as DNA, the CDR3 is TGTGCCTGGAGTAGGATGGAGGTTTCGGATGAGCAGTTCTTC.

The chain recombines TRBV4-1 with TRBJ2-6, with 7 bases aligning to TRBD1. V shed 4 bases, J shed 0 bases, and the junction held 6 bases outside the gene matches. CDR1 MGHRA and CDR2 YSYEKL come from the germline V gene. This CDR3 spans 17 amino acids. The CDR3 nucleotides read TGCGCCAGCAGCCGACAGGGCTCCTTCTCTGGGGCCAACGTCCTGACTTTC. It encodes CASSRQGSFSGANVLTF.

CDR3 coding DNA: TGTGCCAGCAGCTTAAGAAACAGGGGTGACGAGCAGTACTTC. It specifies CASSLRNRGDEQYF. The genes are TRBV11-3 and TRBJ2-7, with 7 bases aligning to TRBD1. The germline V gene has CDR1 SGHNT and CDR2 YENEEA. With 2 bases clipped from V and 5 bases from J, the junction kept 6 bases outside the gene matches. CDR3 length equals 14 residues.

The chain links TRBV7-2 to TRBJ2-1; 12 bases align to TRBD2. CDR1 is SGHTA and CDR2 is FQGNSA in the germline V gene. V trimming: 1 base; J trimming: 7 bases; junction bases outside the gene matches: 11. CDR3 length: 18 residues. The CDR3 coding sequence is TGTGCCAGCAGCTTAGTACGGGCTAGCGGGGGGGCCGGAAATGAGCAGTTCTTC. It is translated as CASSLVRASGGAGNEQFF.

The sample holds many counts of this clone. The V and J genes are TRBV30 and TRBJ1-1, with a weak D call TRBD1 (5 bases). CDR1 and CDR2 (germline): GTSNPN, SVGIG (reference sequence). V lost 0 bases and J lost 4, with 12 bases in between. This CDR3 is built from 14 residues. The CDR3 nucleotides are TGTGCCTGGAGTGTCTCCGGGAGGGGCACTGAAGCTTTCTTT. The encoded protein is CAWSVSGRGTEAFF.

This clone turned up a few times. The junction and the germline gene differ at one end; a read error may be behind it. The V call is TRBV7-2, the J call TRBJ2-1, with 8 bases fitting TRBD1. The CDR3 covers 13 residues. Per the germline V gene, CDR1 is SGHTA and CDR2 is FQGNSA. The CDR3 spells CASSQIMTGDRLF. CDR3 nucleotides: TGTGCCAGCAGCCAGATAATGACAGGGGATAGGCTCTTC. Supplemented by reference TRBV7-2 and TRBJ2-1, the full variable domain reads GAGVSQSPSNKVTEKGKDVELRCDPISGHTALYWYRQSLGQGLEFLIYFQGNSAPDKSGLPSDRFSAERTGGSVSTLTIQRTQQEDSAVYLCASSQIMTGDRLFGPGTRLTVL.

This clone was seen a few times. The chain recombines TRBV9 with TRBJ2-5; 12 bases map to TRBD1. The CDR3 is 17 amino acids. V lost 0 bases to trimming and J lost 1 base; unmatched junction nucleotides: 4. Germline-derived CDR1 and CDR2 are SGDLS and YYNGEE. The CDR3: CASSVATGQGAQETQYF. CDR3 coding DNA: TGTGCCAGCAGCGTAGCTACGGGACAGGGGGCCCAAGAGACCCAGTACTTC.

The V and J genes are TRBV19 and TRBJ1-3; tentatively, D is TRBD1 (6 bases). With 9 bases removed from V and 0 bases from J, the gap between germline ends came to 15 bases. Per germline, CDR1 LNHDA and CDR2 SQIVND (reference sequence). This CDR3 comprises 15 residues. The CDR3 nucleotides read TGTGCCAGCCAAGGACAGCTGTCCTCTGGAAACACCATATATTTT. Its translation is CASQGQLSSGNTIYF.

The gene calls are TRBV9 and TRBJ2-2; D gene uncertain. V was shortened by 3 bases and J by 6 bases, with 9 bases between the two germline ends. The CDR3 has 13 residues. The germline V gene has CDR1 SGDLS and CDR2 YYNGEE. CDR3 amino acids: CASSAHFAGELFF. In DNA, the CDR3 is TGTGCCAGCAGCGCGCACTTCGCCGGGGAGCTGTTTTTT.

This clone was observed a few times. The genes are TRBV5-1 and TRBJ2-1, with TRBD1 matching over 8 bases. Germline CDR1 and CDR2: SGHRS and YFSETQ. The CDR3 loop spans 14 amino acids. V trimming: 4 bases; J trimming: 9 bases; junction bases outside the gene matches: 9. In DNA, the CDR3 is TGCGCCAGCAGCCCGGGACAGGTGCCTAGTGAGCAGTTCTTC. Translating gives CASSPGQVPSEQFF.

V and J are TRBV5-4 and TRBJ2-3; 9 bases agree with TRBD2. Germline trimming cut 0 bases from V and 5 bases from J; bases unmatched to any gene: 4. The CDR3 spans 15 residues. CDR1 and CDR2 from the germline V gene are SGHNT and YYREEE (reference sequence). In DNA, the CDR3 is TGTGCCAGCAGCTTGGCCGGACTAGCGTTAGATACGCAGTATTTT. Translated, it gives CASSLAGLALDTQYF.